Only a few counts were recorded for the clone carrying this T cell receptor (beta chain). This same CDR3 is encoded by further DNA sequences in the sample. The repertoire was sequenced with immunoSEQ multiplex PCR; TCRdb's copy has only in-frame clones and lacks some. The sample holds around 25,000 clones, about 90% seen once. The sample originates from a study of T cells in localized non-small cell lung cancer. V was trimmed by 9 bases and J by 0 bases, leaving 3 bases between them. The CDR3 has 11 residues. Germline V gene lookup returns CDR1 MNHEY and CDR2 SVGAGI. V and J are TRBV6-5 and TRBJ1-3; no definite D call. The sequencing used peripheral blood, collected before any cancer treatment. This clonotype was obtained from a male donor aged 60 or over with stage II squamous cell lung carcinoma. In DNA form, the CDR3 reads TGTGCCAGTATCTCTGGAAACACCATATATTTT. It is translated as CASISGNTIYF.